Presented here are 25 T cell receptor beta chains from one specimen sequenced in a study of blood T cell repertoires in COVID-19. Method: immunoSEQ multiplex PCR; TCRdb's copy keeps in-frame clones and lacks some. The sample carries hundreds of thousands of clones, more than 70% recorded once. Sequenced: peripheral blood. The receptors were gathered from a woman in her thirties or forties who had recovered from COVID-19.

V usage is TRBV4-2 and J usage is TRBJ2-1; perhaps TRBD1 as D (6 bases). V was trimmed by 1 base and J by 7 bases, leaving 14 bases between them. The CDR3 totals 15 residues. Germline CDR1 is LGHNA and CDR2 is YNFKEQ. The DNA for the CDR3 is TGTGCCAGCAGCCAAGGGTTGGGGGCCGGGAATGAGCAGTTCTTC. Translating gives CASSQGLGAGNEQFF.

The rearrangement links TRBV6-5 to TRBJ1-5; 7 nucleotides align to TRBD1. The CDR3 loop spans 14 amino acids. Trimming cost V 6 bases and J 2 bases; bases outside gene matches: 4. CDR1 and CDR2 from the germline V gene are MNHEY and SVGAGI. CDR3 sequence reads: CASSLGQGNQPQHF. As DNA, the CDR3 is TGTGCCAGCAGCCTAGGACAGGGCAATCAGCCCCAGCATTTT.

The gene calls are TRBV19 and TRBJ1-1, with TRBD1 matching over 10 bases. In germline, CDR1 is LNHDA, CDR2 SQIVND (reference sequence). After removal of 8 bases from V and 4 bases from J, the junction contained 10 bases not matched to a gene. The CDR3 has 15 amino acids. DNA for the CDR3: TGTGCCAGTGCCAAAATGGGACAGGGGTTCACTGAAGCTTTCTTT. Its translation: CASAKMGQGFTEAFF.

The chain recombines TRBV4-1 with TRBJ2-2; 13 bases line up with TRBD2. The CDR3 covers 15 residues. Germline CDR1 is MGHRA and CDR2 is YSYEKL. With 4 bases clipped from V and 6 bases from J, the junction kept 2 bases outside the gene matches. CDR3 DNA: TGCGCCAGCAGCCCAGGACTAGCGGGGGCCGGGGAGCTGTTTTTT. It is translated as CASSPGLAGAGELFF.

The rearrangement joins TRBV4-3 to TRBJ2-2, with a weak D call TRBD1 (6 bases). This CDR3 is 16 amino acids long. From germline, CDR1 is LGHNA and CDR2 YSLEER. Trimming pared 0 bases from V and 0 bases from J, leaving 8 bases between. The CDR3 nucleotides read TGCGCCAGCAGCCAAGAACCAGGGGCGAACACCGGGGAGCTGTTTTTT. As protein: CASSQEPGANTGELFF.

This clone was observed once. This chain uses TRBV7-2 with TRBJ1-2; D unresolved. The germline V gene encodes CDR1 SGHTA and CDR2 FQGNSA. The CDR3 is 13 residues long. V shed 1 base and J shed 8 bases, with 11 bases lying between them. Here the CDR3 reads CASSLEARRGYTF. The CDR3 DNA follows: TGTGCCAGCAGCTTAGAGGCCCGGAGGGGCTACACCTTC.

This chain links TRBV19 with TRBJ1-5; D gene ambiguous. CDR1 is LNHDA and CDR2 is SQIVND in the germline V gene (reference sequence). Trimming left V 3 bases short and J 0 bases short, with 6 bases between. The CDR3 extends over 14 amino acids. CDR3 nucleotides: TGTGCCAGTAGTATTTTCTATAGCAATCAGCCCCAGCATTTT. It translates to CASSIFYSNQPQHF.

The chain combines TRBV28 with TRBJ1-1; 10 bases map to TRBD1. From germline, CDR1 is MDHEN and CDR2 SYDVKM. The CDR3 runs 15 residues. With 4 bases clipped from V and 5 bases from J, the junction kept 7 bases outside the gene matches. The CDR3 sequence is CASSSTDRGGTEAFF. In DNA form, the CDR3 reads TGTGCCAGCAGTTCCACGGACAGGGGGGGGACTGAAGCTTTCTTT.

The J gene is TRBJ2-7, the V gene TRBV3-1 (or the pseudogene TRBV3-2); perhaps TRBD2 as D (5 bases). The CDR3 has 15 amino acids. Per germline, CDR1 LGHDT and CDR2 YNNKEL (reference sequence). V was pared by 4 bases and J by 7 bases, with 20 bases between. CDR3: CASSLRGAVFEEQYF. The CDR3 DNA sequence: TGTGCCAGCAGCCTACGGGGAGCGGTTTTTGAAGAGCAGTACTTC.

The gene calls are TRBV5-1 and TRBJ2-3; 8 bases map to TRBD2. The CDR3 totals 16 residues. V dropped 4 bases and J dropped 5; count of bases not matched to a gene: 12. CDR1 is SGHRS and CDR2 is YFSETQ in the germline V gene. The CDR3 sequence is CASSPGGTAGGDTQYF. DNA for the CDR3: TGCGCCAGCAGCCCGGGAGGGACCGCTGGGGGAGATACGCAGTATTTT.

This chain links TRBV19 with TRBJ2-3, with TRBD1 matching over 7 bases. The trim removed 2 bases at V and 6 bases at J, leaving 8 bases unmatched. This CDR3 is 15 amino acids long. The germline gives CDR1 LNHDA, CDR2 SQIVND (reference sequence). This CDR3 reads CASSISEGAGDTQYF. Written as DNA, the CDR3 is TGTGCCAGTAGTATATCTGAGGGGGCAGGTGATACGCAGTATTTT.

This chain connects TRBV19 to TRBJ2-6; tentative D call: TRBD1 (6 bases). Germline CDR1 and CDR2: LNHDA and SQIVND (reference sequence). The CDR3 runs to 15 residues. The V and J ends lost 4 bases and 4 bases respectively, with 11 bases between them. CDR3 residues: CASSTHRDGANVLTF. Here the CDR3 DNA reads TGTGCCAGTAGTACTCACAGGGACGGGGCCAACGTCCTGACTTTC.

The V and J genes are TRBV3-1 (or the pseudogene TRBV3-2) and TRBJ2-5; tentatively, D is TRBD2 (5 bases). Trimming pared 7 bases from V and 2 bases from J, leaving 14 bases between. The CDR3 contains 14 residues. Germline-derived CDR1 and CDR2 are LGHDT and YNNKEL (reference sequence). CDR3 protein: CASIRSGSQETQYF. As DNA, the CDR3 is TGTGCCAGCATCCGCTCGGGATCACAAGAGACCCAGTACTTC.

In regard to this clone: The DNA is left out, because the CDR3 cannot be placed on it with certainty; the CDR3 is given as TCRdb lists it. V is TRBV6-5 and J is TRBJ1-4; TRBD1 is the table's D call and was not checked against the DNA. The CDR3 region is 14 residues in length, termini included. CDR1 is MNHEY, CDR2 SVGAGI, per germline. The CDR3 reads CASSSGQGALKLFF.

The chain is built from TRBV2 and TRBJ2-7, with a weak D call TRBD2 (6 bases). The germline V gene has CDR1 SNHLY and CDR2 FYNNEI. V shed 9 bases and J shed 8 bases, with 17 bases lying between them. The CDR3 runs to 12 residues. The CDR3 coding sequence is TGTGCCAGTAGGGGTGGAGGGGCTAAGCAGTACTTC. Amino acids: CASRGGGAKQYF.

The chain recombines TRBV4-1 with TRBJ1-2; the D is unclear. With 1 base removed from V and 4 bases from J, the gap between germline ends came to 16 bases. CDR3 length: 16 amino acids. CDR1 and CDR2 from the germline V gene are MGHRA and YSYEKL. DNA for the CDR3: TGCGCCAGCAGCCAAGGCAGACAAGGAGGTGTCTATGGCTACACCTTC. Translated, it gives CASSQGRQGGVYGYTF.

The V gene is TRBV19, the J gene TRBJ1-4; TRBD1 matches 8 bases. The germline V gene has CDR1 LNHDA and CDR2 SQIVND (reference sequence). This CDR3 is built from 19 residues. J lost 2 bases, V lost 6 bases, and 17 bases had no gene match. The CDR3 DNA is TGTGCCAGTAGAGTCTCAGGGGGCGCACAGGGCAGGACTAATGAAAAACTGTTTTTT. Encoded protein: CASRVSGGAQGRTNEKLFF.

The CDR3 region has the DNA TGTGCCAGCAGCTTAGGACAGGGGGCTAGGGAGCAGTACTTC. Its translation: CASSLGQGAREQYF. The V and J genes are TRBV13 and TRBJ2-7, with 9 bases lining up with TRBD1. Trimming took 0 bases from V and 7 from J; bases not matched to a gene: 4. Germline-derived CDR1 and CDR2 are PRHDT and FYEKMQ (reference sequence). This CDR3 is built from 14 residues.

CDR3 region: CASSLVSGGPEKQFF. The DNA of the CDR3 is TGTGCCAGCAGCTTAGTTTCGGGGGGGCCGGAAAAGCAGTTCTTC. The genes are TRBV7-9 and TRBJ2-1, with 8 bases fitting TRBD2. The CDR3 length is 15 residues. The V gene end was trimmed by 1 base and the J gene end by 11 bases; junction bases not matched to a gene: 10. Germline V lookup: CDR1 SEHNR, CDR2 FQNEAQ (reference sequence).

In DNA form, the CDR3 reads TGTGCCAGCAGTTACAAAGGAGGCACAGATACGCAGTATTTT. This translates into CASSYKGGTDTQYF. This chain links TRBV6-2 or TRBV6-3 with TRBJ2-3, with D unresolved. There are 14 residues in the CDR3. The germline V gene encodes CDR1 MNHEY and CDR2 SVGEGT. Deletions cut 2 bases from V and 1 base from J, with 7 bases between.

This clone was seen only once. The DNA for the CDR3 is TGTGCCTGGAGTGTTTCTAGCCGGGGAACGGATACGCAGTATTTT. Amino acids: CAWSVSSRGTDTQYF. The V and J genes are TRBV30 and TRBJ2-3; D may be TRBD2 (5 bases). CDR1 and CDR2 from the germline V gene are GTSNPN and SVGIG (reference sequence). With 0 bases removed from V and 6 bases from J, the gap between germline ends came to 16 bases. The CDR3 spans 15 residues.

This clone was counted a few times. The rearrangement links TRBV7-9 to TRBJ2-2; a weak D match, TRBD2 (6 bases). This CDR3 is built from 15 residues. CDR1 SEHNR and CDR2 FQNEAQ come from the germline V gene (reference sequence). Between the trimmed V and J ends, which lost 4 bases and 6 bases, there was a span of 15 bases. CDR3 loop: CASSSQGLRSGELFF. The CDR3 DNA follows: TGTGCCAGCAGCTCCCAGGGACTCCGCTCCGGGGAGCTGTTTTTT.

The V call is TRBV7-2, the J call TRBJ2-3, with D tentatively TRBD1 (6 bases). Trimming removed 5 bases at V and 6 bases at J, with 18 bases between. The CDR3 sequence is 15 residues long. Germline CDR1 SGHTA, CDR2 FQGNSA. In DNA form, the CDR3 reads TGTGCCAGCAGCACCCGGACAGTTCTCCCGGATACGCAGTATTTT. It translates to CASSTRTVLPDTQYF.

Here the CDR3 reads CASSTRLAGFTGELFF. CDR3 coding DNA: TGTGCCAGCAGCACCAGACTAGCGGGGTTTACCGGGGAGCTGTTTTTT. V and J are TRBV7-8 and TRBJ2-2, with 11 bases aligning to TRBD2. The CDR3 spans 16 residues. V was clipped by 5 bases and J by 5 bases; unmatched bases: 7. Germline assignment: CDR1 SGHVS and CDR2 FQNEAQ.

The chain couples TRBV4-3 to TRBJ2-6, with TRBD1 matching 10 bases. The V segment lost 2 bases and the J segment 0 bases; nucleotides outside the gene matches: 4. The CDR3 runs 18 residues. The germline CDR1 and CDR2 sequences are LGHNA and YSLEER. The DNA for the CDR3 is TGCGCCAGCAGCCAACGTAGGACAGGGGGCTCTGGGGCCAACGTCCTGACTTTC. This codes for CASSQRRTGGSGANVLTF.